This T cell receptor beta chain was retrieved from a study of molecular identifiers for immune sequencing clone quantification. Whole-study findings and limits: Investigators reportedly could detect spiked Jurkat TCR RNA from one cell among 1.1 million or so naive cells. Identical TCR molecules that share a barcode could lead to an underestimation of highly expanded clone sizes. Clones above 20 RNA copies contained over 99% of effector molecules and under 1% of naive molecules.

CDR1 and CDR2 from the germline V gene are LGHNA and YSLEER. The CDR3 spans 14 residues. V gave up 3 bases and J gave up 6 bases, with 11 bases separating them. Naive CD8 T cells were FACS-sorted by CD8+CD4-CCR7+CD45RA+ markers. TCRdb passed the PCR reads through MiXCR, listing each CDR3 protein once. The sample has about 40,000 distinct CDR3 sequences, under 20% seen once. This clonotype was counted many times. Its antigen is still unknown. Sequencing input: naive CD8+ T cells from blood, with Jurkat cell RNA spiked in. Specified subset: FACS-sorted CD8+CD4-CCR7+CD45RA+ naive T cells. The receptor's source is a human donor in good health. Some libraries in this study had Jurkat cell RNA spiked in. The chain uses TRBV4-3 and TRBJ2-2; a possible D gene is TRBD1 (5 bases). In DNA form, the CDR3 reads TGCGCCAGCAGCCAGCGTAGGGGTCCCGGGGAGCTGTTTTTT. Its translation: CASSQRRGPGELFF.